These T cell receptor beta chains were read from a single sample in a study of early T cells in non-severe SARS-CoV-2 infection. Each CDR3 protein is one row after TCRdb ran MiXCR on the 5' RACE reads. The sample yields about 94,000 distinct CDR3 sequences, around 13% seen once. Sequencing used whole blood. The receptor set was obtained from an adult who was a healthcare worker with PCR-confirmed SARS-CoV-2 infection or an uninfected control (not recorded which). Each CDR3 is given with its conserved first and last residue. The order of the fields is D gene, V gene, clone size, J gene, CDR3 protein, CDR3 DNA. A D gene is named only where the DNA matches it firmly. Expanded clones are given a class, and other clones once, few, many or no size at all.

>NA|TRBV20-1|few|TRBJ1-5
CSAPGGVSNQPQHF
TGCAGTGCCCCGGGGGGTGTTAGCAATCAGCCTCAGCATTTT
>TRBD1|TRBV7-9|few|TRBJ1-1
CASSRAVGQGFSEAFF
TGTGCCAGCAGCCGTGCTGTGGGACAGGGATTCTCTGAAGCTTTCTTT
>NA|TRBV5-6|once|TRBJ1-1
CASTPGWAQGSDTEAFF
TGTGCCAGCACCCCTGGCTGGGCCCAGGGGTCGGACACTGAAGCTTTCTTT
>NA|TRBV28|many|TRBJ1-2
CASSSSSYGYTF
TGTGCCAGCAGTTCGTCCTCCTATGGCTACACCTTC
>TRBD1|TRBV29-1|few|TRBJ2-7
CSVLDRTTGQYF
TGCAGCGTTCTGGACAGGACCACTGGGCAGTACTTC
>NA|TRBV14|NA|TRBJ2-1
CASSQAKAGNRNEQFF
TGTGCCAGCAGCCAAGCTAAGGCGGGGAATCGCAATGAGCAGTTCTTC
>NA|TRBV3-1|NA|TRBJ2-1
CASKSDYNEQFF
TGTGCCAGTAAGAGTGACTACAATGAGCAGTTCTTC
>NA|TRBV27|NA|TRBJ1-1
CASSPRRPPNTEAFF
TGTGCCAGCAGTCCTCGACGCCCCCCTAACACTGAAGCTTTCTTT
>NA|TRBV29-1|NA|TRBJ2-3
CSGRGADTDTQYF
TGCAGCGGGAGAGGGGCGGACACAGATACGCAGTATTTT
>TRBD2|TRBV18|NA|TRBJ2-2
CASSPSGVNTGELFF
TGTGCCAGCTCACCGAGCGGGGTGAACACCGGGGAGCTGTTTTTT
>TRBD1|TRBV24-1|many|TRBJ2-1
CATSDSDRAEQFF
TGTGCCACCAGTGATTCTGACAGGGCTGAGCAGTTCTTC
>NA|TRBV27|few|TRBJ1-5
CASRNTRGGYNQPQHF
TGTGCCAGCAGAAACACTCGGGGCGGCTACAATCAGCCCCAGCATTTT
>NA|TRBV4-2|many|TRBJ1-4
CASSQDLRQKEKLFF
TGTGCCAGCAGCCAAGATCTCCGACAGAAGGAAAAACTGTTTTTT
>TRBD1|TRBV5-4|NA|TRBJ2-3
CASSLEGTGLIDTQYF
TGTGCCAGCAGCTTGGAAGGGACAGGGTTGATAGATACGCAGTATTTT
>TRBD1|TRBV29-1|many|TRBJ2-7
CSVLKGQGGPYEQYF
TGCAGCGTTTTAAAAGGACAGGGAGGCCCCTACGAGCAGTACTTC
>NA|TRBV7-3|NA|TRBJ1-1
CASSSQGSTEAFF
TGTGCCAGCAGCTCCCAGGGTTCCACTGAAGCTTTCTTT
>NA|TRBV7-2|NA|TRBJ2-2
CASTFVLMGGELFF
TGTGCCAGCACCTTCGTCCTTATGGGCGGGGAGCTGTTTTTT
>NA|TRBV7-2|NA|TRBJ2-3
CASSLNAGNTQYF
TGTGCCAGCAGCTTAAATGCGGGAAATACGCAGTATTTT
>NA|TRBV5-4|many|TRBJ2-3
CASSSPPVDRQPTDTQYF
TGTGCCAGCAGCTCCCCTCCGGTAGACCGGCAGCCTACAGATACGCAGTATTTT
>NA|TRBV7-3|many|TRBJ2-3
CASSLEPSTDTQYF
TGTGCCAGCAGCTTAGAGCCTAGCACAGATACGCAGTATTTT
>NA|TRBV2|NA|TRBJ2-3
CASSPPGRGSGDTQYF
TGTGCCAGCAGTCCCCCCGGTCGGGGATCCGGAGATACGCAGTATTTT
>TRBD2|TRBV11-2|many|TRBJ2-1
CASSFPPGTSIWSYNEQFF
TGTGCCAGCAGCTTCCCCCCCGGGACTAGCATTTGGTCCTACAATGAGCAGTTCTTC
>NA|TRBV3-1|NA|TRBJ2-2
CASTPEVGEEDTGELFF
TGTGCCAGCACGCCAGAGGTAGGGGAGGAGGACACCGGGGAGCTGTTTTTT
>TRBD2|TRBV11-2|many|TRBJ2-7
CASSRTGKGLYEQYF
TGTGCCAGCAGCCGTACTGGGAAGGGACTATACGAGCAGTACTTC
>NA|TRBV28|NA|TRBJ1-1
CASSWGGRLGAFF
TGTGCCAGCAGCTGGGGGGGCAGGCTTGGAGCTTTCTTT
>TRBD1|TRBV6-6|NA|TRBJ2-7
CASRSGQGISYEQYF
TGTGCCAGCAGGTCTGGACAGGGGATTTCCTACGAGCAGTACTTC
>TRBD1|TRBV4-1|few|TRBJ2-4
CASRQEGANIQYF
TGCGCCAGCAGACAAGAGGGGGCGAACATTCAGTACTTC
>NA|TRBV29-1|NA|TRBJ2-5
CSVERVHQETQYF
TGCAGCGTTGAGCGGGTCCACCAAGAGACCCAGTACTTC
>NA|TRBV19|NA|TRBJ2-7
CASSRSFVTYYEQYF
TGTGCCAGCTCACGGTCGTTCGTTACATACTACGAGCAGTACTTC
>NA|TRBV10-3|many|TRBJ2-5
CAISETFLETQYF
TGTGCCATCAGTGAAACTTTTCTGGAGACCCAGTACTTC
>NA|TRBV6-6|NA|TRBJ2-3
CASSYTTSLAQYF
TGTGCCAGCAGTTACACGACTAGTTTAGCTCAGTATTTT
>TRBD2|TRBV28|many|TRBJ2-2
CATFFRGGTGELFF
TGTGCCACCTTTTTCCGGGGGGGCACCGGGGAGCTGTTTTTT
>TRBD1|TRBV5-1|many|TRBJ1-5
CASSLGGTGDQNQPQHF
TGCGCCAGCAGCCTAGGCGGGACAGGGGATCAAAATCAGCCCCAGCATTTT
>TRBD2|TRBV29-1|NA|TRBJ2-1
CSVEGLAGESYNEQFF
TGCAGCGTTGAGGGGTTAGCGGGGGAATCGTACAATGAGCAGTTCTTC
>NA|TRBV11-2|NA|TRBJ2-4
CASSLRSQGPPIAKNIQYF
TGTGCCAGCAGCTTAAGAAGTCAGGGGCCACCCATAGCCAAAAACATTCAGTACTTC
>NA|TRBV29-1|few|TRBJ1-1
CSVEGGGGAFF
TGCAGCGTTGAGGGGGGCGGAGGAGCTTTCTTT
>NA|TRBV20-1|few|TRBJ1-1
CSATAGLITEAFF
TGCAGTGCTACGGCAGGGTTAATCACTGAAGCTTTCTTT
>NA|TRBV20-1|many|TRBJ2-5
CSARDRLGGAGTQYF
TGCAGTGCTAGAGATCGGTTGGGCGGTGCGGGGACCCAGTACTTC
>NA|TRBV6-5|many|TRBJ2-1
CASSIDRGSYNEQFF
TGTGCCAGCAGTATAGACCGCGGATCCTACAATGAGCAGTTCTTC
>TRBD1|TRBV28|few|TRBJ2-6
CASSLTGTGYSGANVLTF
TGTGCCAGCAGCTTGACCGGGACAGGTTACTCTGGGGCCAACGTCCTGACTTTC
>TRBD1|TRBV4-1|NA|TRBJ2-7
CASSTRQGEQYF
TGCGCCAGCAGCACTAGACAGGGCGAGCAGTACTTC
>NA|TRBV28|NA|TRBJ2-3
CASSLPSGTWGDILADTQYF
TGTGCCAGCAGTTTACCTTCGGGTACATGGGGGGATATACTTGCAGATACGCAGTATTTT
>TRBD1|TRBV29-1|many|TRBJ2-7
CSVETRTGSYEQYF
TGCAGCGTTGAAACCAGGACAGGATCCTACGAGCAGTACTTC
>NA|TRBV6-5|many|TRBJ1-3
CASSRTLSGNTIYF
TGTGCCAGCAGCCGGACCCTCTCTGGAAACACCATATATTTT
>NA|TRBV7-3|NA|TRBJ1-1
CASRSGLTTEAFF
TGTGCCAGCAGATCAGGGTTGACGACTGAAGCTTTCTTT
>NA|TRBV6-5|NA|TRBJ1-6
CASTAGVSPLHF
TGTGCCAGCACCGCAGGGGTTTCACCCCTCCACTTT
>NA|TRBV12-3/TRBV12-4|many|TRBJ1-1
CASTSNTEAFF
TGTGCCAGCACTAGTAACACTGAAGCTTTCTTT
>NA|TRBV10-2|many|TRBJ2-7
CASMGGSSYEQYF
TGCGCCAGCATGGGGGGAAGCTCCTACGAGCAGTACTTC
>NA|TRBV9|many|TRBJ1-5
CASSVDGNQPQHF
TGTGCCAGCAGCGTAGACGGAAATCAGCCCCAGCATTTT
>NA|TRBV7-3|NA|TRBJ1-1
CASSSRGGTEAFF
TGTGCCAGCAGCTCTCGTGGAGGCACTGAAGCTTTCTTT
>NA|TRBV7-9|NA|TRBJ2-7
CASSLAGRVDEQYF
TGTGCCAGCAGCTTAGCAGGGCGAGTCGACGAGCAGTACTTC
>TRBD1|TRBV7-9|many|TRBJ1-1
CASSFKPGQVNTEAFF
TGTGCCAGCAGTTTTAAGCCGGGACAGGTTAACACTGAAGCTTTCTTT
>NA|TRBV29-1|many|TRBJ2-7
CSVEDGQNSYEQYF
TGCAGCGTTGAAGACGGACAGAACTCCTACGAGCAGTACTTC
>TRBD1|TRBV18|NA|TRBJ2-1
CASSGTGAYNEQFF
TGTGCCAGCTCAGGGACAGGGGCCTACAATGAGCAGTTCTTC
>TRBD1|TRBV29-1|many|TRBJ1-2
CSVESPGQRNYGYTF
TGCAGCGTTGAATCCCCGGGACAGAGAAACTATGGCTACACCTTC
>NA|TRBV6-5|many|TRBJ1-6
CASHRGNDSPLHF
TGTGCCAGCCACCGGGGGAATGATTCACCCCTCCACTTT